The 27 T cell receptor beta chains presented below share a single source sample, sequenced in a study of shared clonotypes between healthy human individuals. The assay was immunoSEQ multiplex PCR, and TCRdb's table has in-frame clones only and misses some. The profile covers roughly 520,000 clones, with approximately 94% appearing a single time and about 0.06% taken by the ten largest. Sequenced input: naive CD4+ T cells sorted from blood. Subset reported: CD45RA+ positively selected. The receptors originated from a woman in her twenties or thirties in good health.

The V call is TRBV4-2, the J call TRBJ1-6, with 9 positions matching TRBD1. Trimming cost V 3 bases and J 5 bases; bases outside gene matches: 11. The CDR3 is 18 residues long. Germline CDR1 and CDR2: LGHNA and YNFKEQ. The CDR3 protein is CASSHGFRGTGNNSPLHF. The CDR3 nucleotides are TGTGCCAGCAGCCACGGATTTCGAGGGACAGGGAATAATTCACCCCTCCACTTT.

The CDR3, as DNA: TGTGCCAGCAGACCAAGAGGGACAGGGGAGGACACTGAAGCTTTCTTT. Encoded protein: CASRPRGTGEDTEAFF. The rearrangement uses TRBV7-9 and TRBJ1-1; 10 bases are shared with TRBD1. Germline V gene lookup returns CDR1 SEHNR and CDR2 FQNEAQ (reference sequence). The V segment lost 6 bases and the J segment 3 bases; nucleotides outside the gene matches: 10. This CDR3 comprises 16 residues.

This chain links TRBV7-9 with TRBJ2-3, with D perhaps given as TRBD1 or TRBD2 (5 bases each). Germline V CDR1 and CDR2: SEHNR, FQNEAQ (reference sequence). With 5 bases removed from V and 4 bases from J, the gap between germline ends came to 19 bases. CDR3 length equals 16 residues. The CDR3: CASSRSGTDASDTQYF. As DNA, the CDR3 is TGTGCCAGCAGCCGTTCCGGGACCGACGCCTCAGATACGCAGTATTTT.

This chain connects TRBV30 to TRBJ1-6; tentatively, D is TRBD1 (6 bases). CDR3 length: 15 residues. Trimming stripped 0 bases from V and 8 bases from J, with 14 bases between. Germline CDR1 and CDR2: GTSNPN and SVGIG (reference sequence). The DNA of the CDR3 is TGTGCCTGGAGTGTCCGCAGGGGATATCATTCACCCCTCCACTTT. Translated, it gives CAWSVRRGYHSPLHF.

CDR3 bases: TGCGCCAGCAGCCCCCCGACAGGGGCACAAGAGACCCAGTACTTC. This encodes CASSPPTGAQETQYF. V is TRBV5-1 and J is TRBJ2-5; TRBD1 matches at 8 bases. Trimming cost V 4 bases and J 2 bases; bases outside gene matches: 7. The CDR3 has 15 amino acids. The germline V gene encodes CDR1 SGHRS and CDR2 YFSETQ.

The chain joins TRBV28 to TRBJ2-7; D may be TRBD1 (6 bases). CDR1 and CDR2 from the germline V gene are MDHEN and SYDVKM. This CDR3 region has 16 residues. V shed 4 bases and J shed 4 bases, with 20 bases lying between them. CDR3 nucleotide sequence: TGTGCCAGCAGTTCGTCGGGGACAATGGGATGGTACGAGCAGTACTTC. This sequence encodes CASSSSGTMGWYEQYF. Full variable domain (rest looked up from reference TRBV28 and TRBJ2-7): DVKVTQSSRYLVKRTGEKVFLECVQDMDHENMFWYRQDPGLGLRLIYFSYDVKMKEKGDIPEGYSVSREKKERFSLILESASTNQTSMYLCASSSSGTMGWYEQYFGPGTRLTVT.

The chain employs TRBV5-1 and TRBJ2-1; 8 bases match TRBD2. Trimming cost V 0 bases and J 5 bases; bases outside gene matches: 16. CDR3 length equals 19 residues. The germline V gene encodes CDR1 SGHRS and CDR2 YFSETQ. The CDR3 sequence: CASSLARQAAGGRDNEQFF. CDR3 DNA: TGCGCCAGCAGCTTGGCCAGACAGGCCGCGGGAGGCAGGGACAATGAGCAGTTCTTC.

The rearrangement joins TRBV11-3 to TRBJ1-1, with 10 nucleotides matching TRBD1. J gave up 3 bases and V 7 bases, and 17 bases lay outside the gene matches. The CDR3 runs to 18 residues. Germline V gene sequence: CDR1 SGHNT, CDR2 YENEEA. The CDR3 loop is CASTPWEGTGESDTEAFF. The CDR3 nucleotides read TGTGCCAGCACCCCCTGGGAGGGGACAGGGGAATCGGACACTGAAGCTTTCTTT.

J is TRBJ2-3 and V is TRBV7-9, with 14 bases identical to TRBD2. Germline V gene sequence: CDR1 SEHNR, CDR2 FQNEAQ (reference sequence). The CDR3 spans 19 residues. V was clipped by 4 bases and J by 2 bases; unmatched bases: 11. This chain's CDR3 is CASSYPGLAGGTHTDTQYF. The CDR3 DNA is TGTGCCAGCAGCTATCCTGGACTAGCGGGAGGAACCCACACAGATACGCAGTATTTT.

The gene calls are TRBV19 and TRBJ2-3; D gene uncertain. The CDR3 is 13 amino acids. Germline V gene data show CDR1 as LNHDA and CDR2 as SQIVND (reference sequence). The V end was cut by 5 bases, the J end by 3 bases, with 9 bases between. Here the CDR3 DNA reads TGTGCCAGTAGTCCTCCCGAGACAGATACGCAGTATTTT. Its protein is CASSPPETDTQYF.

This clone came up once. V usage is TRBV28 and J usage is TRBJ2-1; D is undetermined. The CDR3 covers 12 residues. Germline CDR1 and CDR2: MDHEN and SYDVKM. V was cut by 2 bases and J by 8 bases, with 7 bases left in between. The CDR3 DNA follows: TGTGCCAGCAGTTTAAGACACCATGAGCAGTTCTTC. This translates into CASSLRHHEQFF.

CDR3 coding DNA: TGTGCCAGCAGTTCTGGGGCCAACGTCCTGACTTTC. Amino acid sequence: CASSSGANVLTF. The chain combines TRBV27 with TRBJ2-6; D remains unclear. The CDR3 sequence is 12 residues long. Germline lookup yields CDR1 MNHEY and CDR2 SMNVEV (reference sequence). Trimming stripped 4 bases from V and 2 bases from J, with 0 bases between.

This chain links TRBV2 with TRBJ2-7, with TRBD2 matching 8 bases. The CDR3 totals 15 residues. Germline V gives CDR1 SNHLY, CDR2 FYNNEI. V shed 7 bases and J 3 bases; nucleotides not matched to a gene: 11. The CDR3 nucleotides are TGTGCCAGCACCGTTTCGGGACTAGATTTCTACGAGCAGTACTTC. Amino acid sequence: CASTVSGLDFYEQYF.

The V gene is TRBV5-6, the J gene TRBJ2-7, with D tentatively TRBD2 (5 bases). Germline values: CDR1 SGHDT, CDR2 YYEEEE. This CDR3 contains 12 residues. V shed 3 bases and J shed 3 bases, with 7 bases lying between them. This CDR3 reads CASSSGLYEQYF. In DNA form, the CDR3 reads TGTGCCAGCAGCTCAGGACTCTACGAGCAGTACTTC.

This clone came up a few times. The chain combines TRBV7-8 with TRBJ2-7; possible D gene TRBD2, 6 bases. Germline lookup yields CDR1 SGHVS and CDR2 FQNEAQ. Trimming left V 4 bases short and J 3 bases short, with 7 bases between. The CDR3 is made up of 12 amino acids. Here the CDR3 DNA reads TGTGCCAGCAGCTCGGAGGGCTACGAGCAGTACTTC. Its translation is CASSSEGYEQYF.

The chain joins TRBV5-8 to TRBJ1-1; 9 nucleotides agree with TRBD1. This CDR3 has 14 residues. Germline trimming cut 0 bases from V and 3 bases from J; bases unmatched to any gene: 0. From germline, CDR1 is SGHTS and CDR2 YDEGEE. The CDR3 DNA reads TGTGCCAGCAGCTTGGGGACAGGGGACACTGAAGCTTTCTTT. Amino acid sequence: CASSLGTGDTEAFF. Filled out from reference TRBV5-8 and TRBJ1-1, the complete variable domain reads EAGVTQSPTHLIKTRGQQATLRCSPISGHTSVYWYQQALGLGLQFLLWYDEGEERNRGNFPPRFSGRQFPNYSSELNVNALELEDSALYLCASSLGTGDTEAFFGQGTRLTVV.

This chain links TRBV18 with TRBJ2-5; weak D call: TRBD1 (6 bases). CDR3 size: 14 residues. Germline lookup yields CDR1 KGHSH and CDR2 LQKENI. V was clipped by 8 bases and J by 0 bases, with 13 bases between them. CDR3: CASARDKYQETQYF. The CDR3 DNA reads TGTGCCAGCGCACGGGACAAATACCAAGAGACCCAGTACTTC. Combining the CDR3 with reference TRBV18 and TRBJ2-5 gives the whole variable domain NAGVMQNPRHLVRRRGQEARLRCSPMKGHSHVYWYRQLPEEGLKFMVYLQKENIIDESGMPKERFSAEFPKEGPSILRIQQVVRGDSAAYFCASARDKYQETQYFGPGTRLLVL.

Note on this clone: This same CDR3 is encoded by further DNA sequences in the sample. The chain couples TRBV7-9 to TRBJ1-2; D might be TRBD1 (6 bases). V was shortened by 4 bases and J by 8 bases, with 17 bases between the two germline ends. Germline V gene sequence: CDR1 SEHNR, CDR2 FQNEAQ (reference sequence). This CDR3 comprises 14 residues. CDR3 in DNA: TGTGCCAGCAGCTCGTTATTACAGGGTGGGGGCTACACCTTC. Translated: CASSSLLQGGGYTF. Full variable domain (outside the CDR3, taken from reference TRBV7-9 and TRBJ1-2): DTGVSQNPRHKITKRGQNVTFRCDPISEHNRLYWYRQTLGQGPEFLTYFQNEAQLEKSRLLSDRFSAERPKGSFSTLEIQRTEQGDSAMYLCASSSLLQGGGYTFGSGTRLTVV.

The chain joins TRBV28 to TRBJ2-7, with D possibly being TRBD1 (6 bases). Germline lookup yields CDR1 MDHEN and CDR2 SYDVKM. The V and J ends lost 3 bases and 3 bases respectively, with 9 bases between them. The CDR3 length is 13 residues. In DNA, the CDR3 is TGTGCCAGCAGTTTTACAGGGATCTACGAGCAGTACTTC. Translated: CASSFTGIYEQYF.

This clone occurred a few times. The genes are TRBV29-1 and TRBJ1-1; D uncertain. Germline values: CDR1 SQVTM, CDR2 ANQGSEA. This CDR3 region has 9 residues. The CDR3 coding sequence is TGCACGAGTGGGCCTGAAGCTTTCTTT. Amino acids: CTSGPEAFF.

This chain uses TRBV27 with TRBJ2-7; perhaps TRBD1 as D (6 bases). This CDR3 contains 15 residues. Looked up from germline, CDR1 is MNHEY and CDR2 is SMNVEV (reference sequence). Trimming cost V 2 bases and J 0 bases, with 11 bases left between them. The CDR3: CASSLMGASSYEQYF. CDR3 DNA sequence: TGTGCCAGCAGTTTAATGGGGGCAAGCTCCTACGAGCAGTACTTC.

V gene TRBV5-4 combines with J gene TRBJ1-2, with D unclear. Looked up from germline, CDR1 is SGHNT and CDR2 is YYREEE (reference sequence). Trimming removed 1 base at V and 2 bases at J, with 9 bases between. This CDR3 is built from 14 residues. The DNA for the CDR3 is TGTGCCAGCAGCTTGAAAGGCCGGAACTATGGCTACACCTTC. It is translated as CASSLKGRNYGYTF.

The sample holds one count of this clone. The J gene is TRBJ1-2, the V gene TRBV16, with D hard to call. V was trimmed by 1 base and J by 7 bases, leaving 7 bases between them. The CDR3 totals 12 residues. Germline loops: CDR1 KGHSY, CDR2 FQNENV. CDR3 sequence reads: CASSQYRGGYTF. Written as DNA, the CDR3 is TGTGCCAGCAGCCAATATCGGGGTGGCTACACCTTC.

V is TRBV4-1 and J is TRBJ1-2; weak D call: TRBD1 (6 bases). The CDR3 covers 13 residues. Germline V CDR1 and CDR2: MGHRA, YSYEKL. Trimming took 3 bases from V and 8 from J, leaving 13 bases between them. CDR3 nucleotide sequence: TGCGCCAGCAGCCAGGAGACAGGACAGGGCTACACCTTC. Translating it yields CASSQETGQGYTF.

The genes are TRBV6-1 and TRBJ1-3; D uncertain. This CDR3 has 15 amino acids. Germline CDR1 is MNHNS and CDR2 is SASEGT. V lost 3 bases and J 0 bases, leaving 9 bases between the germline ends. The CDR3, as DNA: TGTGCCAGCAGTGAGGGTAGAAGCTCTGGAAACACCATATATTTT. Its protein is CASSEGRSSGNTIYF.

The chain joins TRBV2 to TRBJ2-7; no clear D. V was shortened by 6 bases and J by 0 bases, with 6 bases between the two germline ends. Germline lookup yields CDR1 SNHLY and CDR2 FYNNEI. The CDR3 has 12 residues. In DNA, the CDR3 is TGTGCCAGCAGGGTCAGCTCCTACGAGCAGTACTTC. Translating it yields CASRVSSYEQYF.

The chain recombines TRBV5-1 with TRBJ1-2; D unclear. The length of the CDR3 is 13 residues. Germline loops: CDR1 SGHRS, CDR2 YFSETQ. V lost 4 bases, J lost 2 bases, and 9 bases lay in between. The CDR3 here is CASSTGKNYGYTF. The CDR3 bases are TGCGCCAGCAGCACCGGGAAGAACTATGGCTACACCTTC.